Listed below are T cell receptor beta chains from one sample, sequenced in a study of blood T cell repertoires in COVID-19. Generated by immunoSEQ multiplex PCR, the TCRdb table keeps only in-frame clones and is missing some. The table lists fewer than 450,000 clones, around nine tenths of them singletons. The sequenced material came from peripheral blood. The receptors stem from a woman between 18 and 29 years old who had recovered from COVID-19. CDR3s include the opening cysteine and the closing phenylalanine or tryptophan. The D gene is left open where the match is weak. Part of the rows lack a size; the others show once, few, many or a class for expanded clones.

CDR3 DNA: TGTGCCACCAGCCCGAGGACAGGAATAGGTGAGCAGTTCTTC
CDR3 protein: CATSPRTGIGEQFF
CDR3 length: 14
clone size: once
J gene: TRBJ2-1
D gene: TRBD1
V gene: TRBV24-1

CDR3 DNA: TGTGCCAGCAGTGATCAGGGTGAGTTCGAGACCCAGTACTTC
CDR3 protein: CASSDQGEFETQYF
CDR3 length: 14
clone size: .
J gene: TRBJ2-5
D gene: .
V gene: TRBV25-1

CDR3 DNA: TGTGCCAGCAGCCCTACCGGGACTACATACAATGAGCAGTTCTTC
CDR3 protein: CASSPTGTTYNEQFF
CDR3 length: 15
clone size: .
J gene: TRBJ2-1
D gene: TRBD2
V gene: TRBV11-2

CDR3 DNA: TGTGCCAGCTCATCTGGACCGGGGAGGTATGAGCAGTTCTTC
CDR3 protein: CASSSGPGRYEQFF
CDR3 length: 14
clone size: .
J gene: TRBJ2-1
D gene: .
V gene: TRBV18

CDR3 DNA: TGTGCCAGCAGCCGCCCGGACAGGGTCCCCGGGGAGCTGTTTTTT
CDR3 protein: CASSRPDRVPGELFF
CDR3 length: 15
clone size: few
J gene: TRBJ2-2
D gene: TRBD1
V gene: TRBV7-9

CDR3 DNA: TGTGCCAGCAGCTTGGATAGCGGGCCCCAAGAGACCCAGTACTTC
CDR3 protein: CASSLDSGPQETQYF
CDR3 length: 15
clone size: .
J gene: TRBJ2-5
D gene: TRBD2
V gene: TRBV5-8

CDR3 DNA: TGTGCCAGCAGTTTTATCTTGAGTACTGAAGCTTTCTTT
CDR3 protein: CASSFILSTEAFF
CDR3 length: 13
clone size: .
J gene: TRBJ1-1
D gene: .
V gene: TRBV27

CDR3 DNA: TGTGCCAGCAGCGTAGGGGCCAGGGGCGGACAGCCCCAGCATTTT
CDR3 protein: CASSVGARGGQPQHF
CDR3 length: 15
clone size: .
J gene: TRBJ1-5
D gene: .
V gene: TRBV9

CDR3 DNA: TGTGCCAGCTCAGGACTTACATCTGGGGCCAACGTCCTGACTTTC
CDR3 protein: CASSGLTSGANVLTF
CDR3 length: 15
clone size: .
J gene: TRBJ2-6
D gene: .
V gene: TRBV6-5

CDR3 DNA: TGTGCCATCAGTGGGGGCGGTTCCCGAAACACCATATATTTT
CDR3 protein: CAISGGGSRNTIYF
CDR3 length: 14
clone size: .
J gene: TRBJ1-3
D gene: .
V gene: TRBV10-3

CDR3 DNA: TGTGCCTGGAGTGCCGGGACTAGCGGGAGAAGGGAGCAGTTCTTC
CDR3 protein: CAWSAGTSGRREQFF
CDR3 length: 15
clone size: .
J gene: TRBJ2-1
D gene: TRBD2
V gene: TRBV30

CDR3 DNA: TGCGCCAGCAGCTTGTATGGGAGCACTGAAGCTTTCTTT
CDR3 protein: CASSLYGSTEAFF
CDR3 length: 13
clone size: .
J gene: TRBJ1-1
D gene: .
V gene: TRBV5-1

CDR3 DNA: TGTGCCAGTAGTATAACAGGGGGCCCTGACTATGGCTACACCTTC
CDR3 protein: CASSITGGPDYGYTF
CDR3 length: 15
clone size: .
J gene: TRBJ1-2
D gene: TRBD1
V gene: TRBV19